Listed below are T cell receptor beta chains from one sample, sequenced in a study of T cell repertoires in cytomegalovirus infection. TCRdb re-called the reads through MiXCR, storing one row per CDR3 protein. The sample lists 290,000 or so distinct CDR3 sequences; about 8.8% were seen once. Sequencing was performed on PBMCs. These receptors were taken from a human donor in good health (CMV status not recorded). Some clones in this sample may be carry-over from other donors' samples. CDR3s include the opening cysteine and the closing phenylalanine or tryptophan. The D gene is left open where the match is weak. Clone size is not always given. Where it is, it says once, few, many or a class for expanded clones.

>TRBV7-9|-|many|TRBJ2-3
TGTGCCAGCAGCTTGGCGGTGAGGGGCCTCCTCCTTGGCAATACGCAGTATTTT
CASSLAVRGLLLGNTQYF
>TRBV7-2|-|many|TRBJ2-3
TGTGCCAGCAGCACCTTCCTTGGGCGGGGAGTCACAGATACGCAGTATTTT
CASSTFLGRGVTDTQYF
>TRBV20-1|-|few|TRBJ2-5
TGCAGTGCTCCAGCCCGATTGTACCAAGAGACCCAGTACTTC
CSAPARLYQETQYF
>TRBV7-3|TRBD1|few|TRBJ2-1
TGTGCCAGCAGCTACGCGGGACAGGCCTACAATGAGCAGTTCTTC
CASSYAGQAYNEQFF
>TRBV2|TRBD1|-|TRBJ1-1
TGTGCCAGCAGTGACAGGGGGGGGCCTGAAGCTTTCTTT
CASSDRGGPEAFF
>TRBV20-1|-|many|TRBJ1-1
TGCAGTGCTAGAGGTGTGGCAGGAAACACTGAAGCTTTCTTT
CSARGVAGNTEAFF
>TRBV19|TRBD1|-|TRBJ2-7
TGTGCCAGTACTTTGGGACAGGGAGCCTACGAGCAGTACTTC
CASTLGQGAYEQYF
>TRBV7-9|-|-|TRBJ2-3
TGTGCCAGCAACTGGGACGGGGGAGGCACAGATACGCAGTATTTT
CASNWDGGGTDTQYF
>TRBV28|-|few|TRBJ1-2
TGTGCCAGCAGTTTCGAAGTCAGGGGCTATGGCTACACCTTC
CASSFEVRGYGYTF
>TRBV5-4|TRBD1|few|TRBJ2-2
TGTGCCAGCAGCTGGACAGGAGTGAACACCGGGGAGCTGTTTTTT
CASSWTGVNTGELFF
>TRBV2|-|many|TRBJ2-5
TGTGCCAGCACCAGAGCGAAACAAGAGACCCAGTACTTC
CASTRAKQETQYF
>TRBV7-6|TRBD2|many|TRBJ2-1
TGTGCCAGCAGCACCACACCGGGACTAGCTCGCAATGAGCAGTTCTTC
CASSTTPGLARNEQFF
>TRBV7-2|TRBD2|many|TRBJ2-1
TGTGCCAGCAGCTTAGATTACGCCGGGCTAGCGGGGGCCGGGAATGAGCAGTTCTTC
CASSLDYAGLAGAGNEQFF
>TRBV7-9|-|many|TRBJ2-6
TGTGCCAGTCTACCCCTTGGTAGTGGGGCCAACGTCCTGACTTTC
CASLPLGSGANVLTF
>TRBV20-1|TRBD2|many|TRBJ2-5
TGCAGTGCTAGCCCAATTAGCGGGGGAGAGACCCAGTACTTC
CSASPISGGETQYF
>TRBV7-2|-|many|TRBJ1-1
TGTGCCAGCAGCTTATTAGGGACGGGGAACACTGAAGCTTTCTTT
CASSLLGTGNTEAFF
>TRBV3-1|-|few|TRBJ1-4
TGTGCCAGCAGCCCCGGACCAGGTGAAAAACTGTTTTTT
CASSPGPGEKLFF
>TRBV7-2|-|many|TRBJ1-3
TGTGCCAGCAGCATTCTTGGGGGCCAGGGAAACACCATATATTTT
CASSILGGQGNTIYF
>TRBV2|TRBD1|many|TRBJ1-5
TGTGCCAGCACCCTCACAGGGGGCGACAATCAGCCCCAGCATTTT
CASTLTGGDNQPQHF
>TRBV7-9|-|few|TRBJ2-3
TGTGCCAGCAACCTAGGACTCCGGAGGGAAGATACGCAGTATTTT
CASNLGLRREDTQYF
>TRBV20-1|-|few|TRBJ2-1
TGCAGTGTCCCGGGGGCCCTCAATGAGCAGTTCTTC
CSVPGALNEQFF
>TRBV7-8|TRBD1|many|TRBJ1-1
TGTGCCAGCCACTTTACCCAGGGGGCGGGCACTGAAGCTTTCTTT
CASHFTQGAGTEAFF
>TRBV29-1|-|few|TRBJ2-1
TGCAGCGTTGAAGATCTACCCAATGAGCAGTTCTTC
CSVEDLPNEQFF
>TRBV7-9|-|-|TRBJ2-2
TGTGCCAGCAGCCCAACAGCGGCAAAGGCCGGGGAGCTGTTTTTT
CASSPTAAKAGELFF
>TRBV6-1|TRBD2|many|TRBJ2-1
TGTGCCAGCAGTTTCACCGCTCGCGGGGGCTACAATGAGCAGTTCTTC
CASSFTARGGYNEQFF
>TRBV7-3|-|many|TRBJ2-5
TGTGCCAGCAGCCTGGCGGGGGCCCGCCAAGAGACCCAGTACTTC
CASSLAGARQETQYF
>TRBV6-6|-|few|TRBJ2-7
TGTGCCAGCAGTTACGAGAGGGGCTACGAGCAGTACTTC
CASSYERGYEQYF